These 16 T cell receptor beta chains were sequenced from one sample in a study of blood T cell repertoires in COVID-19. The method was immunoSEQ multiplex PCR; TCRdb's version includes in-frame clones alone and lacks a portion of them. The table includes approximately 130,000 clones, 80% detected once. The sample taken for sequencing was peripheral blood. These receptors were obtained from a human donor in a cohort sampled during active COVID-19.

The V and J genes are TRBV2 and TRBJ2-7, with D tentatively TRBD1 (5 bases). CDR1 SNHLY and CDR2 FYNNEI come from the germline V gene. V was pared by 6 bases and J by 6 bases, with 12 bases between. This CDR3 has 12 amino acids. CDR3 sequence: CASSRQIAEQYF. The CDR3 coding sequence is TGTGCCAGCAGCCGACAGATCGCCGAGCAGTACTTC.

The V gene is TRBV5-3, the J gene TRBJ2-7, with 9 bases fitting TRBD1. TRBV5-3 is an ORF for which the function is uncertain. J lost 2 bases, V lost 4 bases, and 7 bases had no gene match. This CDR3 has 15 residues. CDR3 coding DNA: TGTGCCAGAAGCGCCACAGGGGGCCTCGCCTACGAGCAGTACTTC. The encoded protein is CARSATGGLAYEQYF.

This clone is a singleton in its sample. The J gene is TRBJ2-7, the V gene TRBV2; 11 nucleotides line up with TRBD1. Losses at the gene ends were 8 bases for V and 6 bases for J; bases not matched to a gene: 9. CDR3 size: 14 residues. CDR1 is SNHLY and CDR2 is FYNNEI in the germline V gene. This CDR3 is CASSSQGQGGEQYF. Written as DNA, the CDR3 is TGTGCCAGCTCTTCCCAGGGACAGGGGGGCGAGCAGTACTTC.

This clone occurred once. V gene TRBV2 combines with J gene TRBJ2-5, with 10 bases that match TRBD1. CDR3 size: 14 residues. With V trimmed by 9 bases and J by 5 bases, 9 bases remained unmatched. The germline CDR1 and CDR2 sequences are SNHLY and FYNNEI. The CDR3, as DNA: TGTGCCAGTGCCGGGACAGGGGTCCGTGAGACCCAGTACTTC. Protein: CASAGTGVRETQYF. Full variable domain (missing parts from reference TRBV2 and TRBJ2-5): EPEVTQTPSHQVTQMGQEVILRCVPISNHLYFYWYRQILGQKVEFLVSFYNNEISEKSEIFDDQFSVERPDGSNFTLKIRSTKLEDSAMYFCASAGTGVRETQYFGPGTRLLVL.

The CDR3 nucleotides are TGTGCCAGCAGCAAGGACAGGAGCGCCTATAATTCACCCCTCCACTTT. Translating it yields CASSKDRSAYNSPLHF. The chain is built from TRBV7-2 and TRBJ1-6; 7 nucleotides agree with TRBD1. Germline V gene lookup returns CDR1 SGHTA and CDR2 FQGNSA. CDR3 length: 16 residues. The V and J ends lost 5 bases and 2 bases, in that order; junction bases with no gene match: 6.

The table lists this clone with a count of one. The V gene is TRBV5-6, the J gene TRBJ2-7, with a tentative D call TRBD2 (6 bases). Germline V CDR1 and CDR2: SGHDT, YYEEEE. CDR3 length equals 15 residues. Trimming removed 4 bases from V and 2 bases from J, with 16 bases in between. The CDR3 loop reads CASSPTLWGAYEQYF. The CDR3 coding sequence is TGTGCCAGCAGCCCTACCTTATGGGGGGCCTACGAGCAGTACTTC. Supplemented by reference TRBV5-6 and TRBJ2-7, the full variable domain reads DAGVTQSPTHLIKTRGQQVTLRCSPKSGHDTVSWYQQALGQGPQFIFQYYEEEERQRGNFPDRFSGHQFPNYSSELNVNALLLGDSALYLCASSPTLWGAYEQYFGPGTRLTVT.

The gene calls are TRBV5-1 and TRBJ2-2; 8 nucleotides align to TRBD1. This CDR3 spans 15 amino acids. The junction had 6 bases not matched to a gene; V was cut back by 3 bases and J by 5 bases. Germline V gives CDR1 SGHRS, CDR2 YFSETQ. The CDR3 nucleotides are TGCGCCAGCAGCTCACAGGGGGTACGGACCGGGGAGCTGTTTTTT. It encodes CASSSQGVRTGELFF.

Details on this clone: Other DNA sequences in the same sample also yield this CDR3. The chain couples TRBV27 to TRBJ2-3; tentative D call: TRBD2 (5 bases). The CDR3 contains 13 residues. Germline V gene sequence: CDR1 MNHEY, CDR2 SMNVEV (reference sequence). V lost 3 bases, J lost 1 base, and 5 bases lay in between. The CDR3 DNA follows: TGTGCCAGCAGTTTGCGGGGCACAGATACGCAGTATTTT. Protein: CASSLRGTDTQYF.

Here the CDR3 DNA reads TGTGCCAGCGGGGCGGTGCGGACCTCCTACGAGCAGTACTTC. It specifies CASGAVRTSYEQYF. The chain employs TRBV6-5 and TRBJ2-7; weak D call: TRBD1 (5 bases). Germline V gives CDR1 MNHEY, CDR2 SVGAGI. V was shortened by 8 bases and J by 0 bases, with 14 bases between the two germline ends. The CDR3 covers 14 residues.

The rearrangement links TRBV28 to TRBJ1-2; D not certain. CDR3 length: 13 amino acids. Germline values: CDR1 MDHEN, CDR2 SYDVKM. The V end lost 3 bases, the J end lost 5 bases, and 10 bases lay between the germline ends. Here the CDR3 reads CASSFLRTYGYTF. CDR3 bases: TGTGCCAGCAGTTTTCTACGCACGTATGGCTACACCTTC.

This rearrangement joins TRBV7-9 to TRBJ1-4; D call uncertain. CDR1 is SEHNR and CDR2 is FQNEAQ in the germline V gene (reference sequence). Trimming removed 8 bases from V and 5 bases from J, with 15 bases in between. This CDR3 is built from 14 residues. CDR3 loop: CASRVGPDNEKLFF. Written as DNA, the CDR3 is TGTGCCAGCCGTGTGGGCCCAGACAATGAAAAACTGTTTTTT.

The CDR3 spells CASSWGAGTGQYF. CDR3 bases: TGCGCCAGCAGCTGGGGGGCCGGGACAGGGCAGTACTTC. The genes are TRBV5-1 and TRBJ2-7, with 8 bases fitting TRBD1. Germline-derived CDR1 and CDR2 are SGHRS and YFSETQ. This CDR3 has 13 residues. V was clipped by 3 bases and J by 9 bases; unmatched bases: 8. The whole variable domain, remainder taken from reference TRBV5-1 and TRBJ2-7, is KAGVTQTPRYLIKTRGQQVTLSCSPISGHRSVSWYQQTPGQGLQFLFEYFSETQRNKGNFPGRFSGRQFSNSRSEMNVSTLELGDSALYLCASSWGAGTGQYFGPGTRLTVT.

This clone was seen only a few times. The V gene is TRBV7-2, the J gene TRBJ1-1, with D unresolved. Germline V CDR1 and CDR2: SGHTA, FQGNSA. The CDR3 is 14 amino acids. The ends were cut back, 3 bases at V and 0 bases at J, with 8 bases in the middle. CDR3 nucleotides: TGTGCCAGCAGCTTGGGCAGGCTGAACACTGAAGCTTTCTTT. It encodes CASSLGRLNTEAFF.

The chain links TRBV2 to TRBJ2-3; TRBD2 agrees at 15 bases. The germline CDR1 and CDR2 sequences are SNHLY and FYNNEI. V shed 1 base and J 2 bases; nucleotides not matched to a gene: 7. This CDR3 has 19 residues. CDR3 nucleotides: TGTGCCAGCAGTGAAGGGGTGGGACTAGCGGGGGGCGACACAGATACGCAGTATTTT. Translated: CASSEGVGLAGGDTDTQYF. The variable domain in full, completed from reference TRBV2 and TRBJ2-3, reads EPEVTQTPSHQVTQMGQEVILRCVPISNHLYFYWYRQILGQKVEFLVSFYNNEISEKSEIFDDQFSVERPDGSNFTLKIRSTKLEDSAMYFCASSEGVGLAGGDTDTQYFGPGTRLTVL.

The gene calls are TRBV3-1 (or the pseudogene TRBV3-2) and TRBJ1-2; TRBD1 might be the D (5 bases). This CDR3 spans 14 amino acids. Trimming removed 0 bases at V and 7 bases at J, with 12 bases between. In germline, CDR1 is LGHDT, CDR2 YNNKEL (reference sequence). The CDR3 sequence: CASSQDLNGGGYTF. CDR3 nucleotide sequence: TGTGCCAGCAGCCAAGATTTGAACGGGGGTGGCTACACCTTC.

The chain links TRBV7-9 to TRBJ1-1; D is undetermined. Trimming cost V 2 bases and J 1 base, with 11 bases left between them. Germline CDR1 and CDR2: SEHNR and FQNEAQ (reference sequence). CDR3 length: 15 amino acids. CDR3 sequence: CASSLLNSKNTEAFF. For the CDR3, the DNA is TGTGCCAGCAGCTTATTGAACAGTAAGAACACTGAAGCTTTCTTT. Supplemented by reference TRBV7-9 and TRBJ1-1, the full variable domain reads DTGVSQNPRHKITKRGQNVTFRCDPISEHNRLYWYRQTLGQGPEFLTYFQNEAQLEKSRLLSDRFSAERPKGSFSTLEIQRTEQGDSAMYLCASSLLNSKNTEAFFGQGTRLTVV.